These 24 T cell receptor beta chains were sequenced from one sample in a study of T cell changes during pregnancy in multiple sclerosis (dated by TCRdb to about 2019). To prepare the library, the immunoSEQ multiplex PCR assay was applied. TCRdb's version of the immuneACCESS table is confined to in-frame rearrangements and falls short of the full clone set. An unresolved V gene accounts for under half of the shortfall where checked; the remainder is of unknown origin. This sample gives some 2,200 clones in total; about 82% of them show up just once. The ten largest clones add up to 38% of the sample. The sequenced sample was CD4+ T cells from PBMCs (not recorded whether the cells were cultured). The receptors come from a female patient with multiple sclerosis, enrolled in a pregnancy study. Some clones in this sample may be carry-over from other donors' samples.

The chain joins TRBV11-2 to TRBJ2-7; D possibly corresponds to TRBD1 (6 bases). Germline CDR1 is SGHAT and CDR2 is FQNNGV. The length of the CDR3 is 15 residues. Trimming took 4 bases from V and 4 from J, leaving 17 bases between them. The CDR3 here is CASSSQGGSYYEQYF. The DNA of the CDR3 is TGTGCCAGCAGCTCCCAAGGGGGATCCTATTACGAGCAGTACTTC.

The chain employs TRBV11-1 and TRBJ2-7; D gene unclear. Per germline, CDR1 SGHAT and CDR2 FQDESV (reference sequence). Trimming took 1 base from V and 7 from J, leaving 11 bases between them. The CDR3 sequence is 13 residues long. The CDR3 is CASSLDHRREQYF. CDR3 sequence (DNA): TGTGCCAGCAGCTTAGATCATCGCAGGGAGCAGTACTTC.

The CDR3 is CANIPDQGVNRDEQYF. Written as DNA, the CDR3 is TGTGCCAACATCCCCGACCAGGGGGTCAACAGGGACGAGCAGTACTTC. The chain couples TRBV27 to TRBJ2-7; 7 bases are shared with TRBD1. In germline, CDR1 is MNHEY, CDR2 SMNVEV (reference sequence). V lost 10 bases, J lost 5 bases, and 20 bases stayed unmatched. The CDR3 contains 16 residues.

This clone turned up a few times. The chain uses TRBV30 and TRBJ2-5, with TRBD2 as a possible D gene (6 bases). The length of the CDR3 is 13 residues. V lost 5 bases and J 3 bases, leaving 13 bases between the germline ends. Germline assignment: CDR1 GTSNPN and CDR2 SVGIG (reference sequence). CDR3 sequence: CAWGRDFEETQYF. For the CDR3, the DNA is TGTGCCTGGGGACGGGACTTCGAAGAGACCCAGTACTTC.

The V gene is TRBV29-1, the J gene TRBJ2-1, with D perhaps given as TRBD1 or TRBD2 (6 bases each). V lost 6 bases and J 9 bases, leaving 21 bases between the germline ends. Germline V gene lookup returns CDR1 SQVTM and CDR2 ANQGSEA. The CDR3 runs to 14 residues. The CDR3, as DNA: TGCAGCGTCATGGGGGGCGCGAATTCCGGTGAGCAGTTCTTC. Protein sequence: CSVMGGANSGEQFF.

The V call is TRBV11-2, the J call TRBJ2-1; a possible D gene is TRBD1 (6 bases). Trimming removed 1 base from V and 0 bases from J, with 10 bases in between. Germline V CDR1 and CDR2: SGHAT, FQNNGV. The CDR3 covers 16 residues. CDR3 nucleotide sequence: TGTGCCAGCAGCTTAGGGGGGCGGCGCTCCTACAATGAGCAGTTCTTC. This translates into CASSLGGRRSYNEQFF.

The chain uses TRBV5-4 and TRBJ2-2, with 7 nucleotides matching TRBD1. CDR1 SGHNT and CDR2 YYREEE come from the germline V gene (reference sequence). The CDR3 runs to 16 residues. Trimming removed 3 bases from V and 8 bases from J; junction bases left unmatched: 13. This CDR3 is CASSSGQVRSAGELFF. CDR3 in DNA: TGTGCCAGCAGCTCCGGACAGGTTCGAAGTGCTGGGGAGCTGTTTTTT.

CDR3 bases: TGTGCCTGGAGTGTTAGGTACGGACAGTATAATTCACCCCTCCACTTT. Protein: CAWSVRYGQYNSPLHF. The rearrangement uses TRBV30 and TRBJ1-6; perhaps TRBD1 as D (6 bases). V lost 0 bases and J 4 bases, leaving 13 bases between the germline ends. The length of the CDR3 is 16 residues. The germline gives CDR1 GTSNPN, CDR2 SVGIG (reference sequence).

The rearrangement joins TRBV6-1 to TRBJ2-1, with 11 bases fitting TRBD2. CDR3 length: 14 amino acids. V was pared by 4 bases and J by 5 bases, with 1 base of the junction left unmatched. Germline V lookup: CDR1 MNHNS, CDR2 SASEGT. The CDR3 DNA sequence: TGTGCCAGCAGTGGACTAGCGGGGAACAATGAGCAGTTCTTC. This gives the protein CASSGLAGNNEQFF.

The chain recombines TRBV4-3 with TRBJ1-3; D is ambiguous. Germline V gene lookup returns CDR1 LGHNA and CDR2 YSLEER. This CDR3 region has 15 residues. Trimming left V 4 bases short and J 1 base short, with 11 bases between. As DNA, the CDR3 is TGCGCCAGCAGCCCCACTCCGGGGTCTGGAAACACCATATATTTT. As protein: CASSPTPGSGNTIYF.

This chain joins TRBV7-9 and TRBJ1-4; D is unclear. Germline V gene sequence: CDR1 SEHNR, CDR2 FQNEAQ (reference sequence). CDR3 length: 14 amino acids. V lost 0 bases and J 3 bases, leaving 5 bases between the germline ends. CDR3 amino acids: CASSLAGANEKLFF. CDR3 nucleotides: TGTGCCAGCAGCTTAGCCGGGGCTAATGAAAAACTGTTTTTT.

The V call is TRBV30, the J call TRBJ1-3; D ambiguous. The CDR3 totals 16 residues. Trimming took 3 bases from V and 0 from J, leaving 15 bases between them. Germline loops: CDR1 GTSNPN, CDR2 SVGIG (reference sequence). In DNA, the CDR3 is TGTGCCTGGAGCCCCCGCGTGGGGAGCTCTGGAAACACCATATATTTT. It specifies CAWSPRVGSSGNTIYF.

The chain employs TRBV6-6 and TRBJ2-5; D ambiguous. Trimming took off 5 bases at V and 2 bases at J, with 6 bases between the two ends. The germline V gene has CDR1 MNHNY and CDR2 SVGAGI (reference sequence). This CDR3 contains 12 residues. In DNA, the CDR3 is TGTGCCAGCAGTCGGCCGCAAGAGACCCAGTACTTC. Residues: CASSRPQETQYF.

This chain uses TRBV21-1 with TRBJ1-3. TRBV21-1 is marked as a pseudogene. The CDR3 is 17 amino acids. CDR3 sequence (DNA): TGTGCCAGCAGCCTAAAGATAGCTACAACACCACGAAACACCATATATTTT. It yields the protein CASSLKIATTPRNTIYF.

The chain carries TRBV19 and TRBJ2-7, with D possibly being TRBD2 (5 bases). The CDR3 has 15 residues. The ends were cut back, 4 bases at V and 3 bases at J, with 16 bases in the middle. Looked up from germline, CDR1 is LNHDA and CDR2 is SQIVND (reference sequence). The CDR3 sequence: CASSTIEGLRYEQYF. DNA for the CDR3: TGTGCCAGTAGTACGATTGAGGGATTGCGCTACGAGCAGTACTTC.

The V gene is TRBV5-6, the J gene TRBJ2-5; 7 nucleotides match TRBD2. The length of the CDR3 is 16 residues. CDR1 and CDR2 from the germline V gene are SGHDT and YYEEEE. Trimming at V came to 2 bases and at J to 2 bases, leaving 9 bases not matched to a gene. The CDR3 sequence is CASSFGGSSFQETQYF. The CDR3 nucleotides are TGTGCCAGCAGCTTCGGCGGGAGCTCTTTTCAAGAGACCCAGTACTTC.

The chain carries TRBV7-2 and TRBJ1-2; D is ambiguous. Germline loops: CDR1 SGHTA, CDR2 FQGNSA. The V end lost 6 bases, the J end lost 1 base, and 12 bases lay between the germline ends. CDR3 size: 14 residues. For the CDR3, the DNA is TGTGCCAGCAGTCTTAGTCCTTTTAACTATGGCTACACCTTC. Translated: CASSLSPFNYGYTF.

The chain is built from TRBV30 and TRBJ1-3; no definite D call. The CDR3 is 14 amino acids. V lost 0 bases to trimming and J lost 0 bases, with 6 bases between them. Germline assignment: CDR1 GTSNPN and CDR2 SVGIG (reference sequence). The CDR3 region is CAWSVGSSGNTIYF. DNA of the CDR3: TGTGCCTGGAGTGTAGGGTCCTCTGGAAACACCATATATTTT.

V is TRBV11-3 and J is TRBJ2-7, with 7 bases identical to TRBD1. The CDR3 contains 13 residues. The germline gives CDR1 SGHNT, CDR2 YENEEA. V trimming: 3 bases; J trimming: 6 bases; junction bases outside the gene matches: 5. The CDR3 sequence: CASSFDRVGEQYF. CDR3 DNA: TGTGCCAGCAGCTTCGACAGGGTCGGCGAGCAGTACTTC.

In DNA, the CDR3 is TGTGCCAGCAGCGTAGAGCGAAAGGACGGGACGCAGTATTTT. This encodes CASSVERKDGTQYF. The chain carries TRBV7-6 and TRBJ2-3; no definite D call. CDR1 is SGHVS and CDR2 is FNYEAQ in the germline V gene. V was clipped by 5 bases and J by 9 bases, with 18 bases between them. CDR3 length equals 14 residues.

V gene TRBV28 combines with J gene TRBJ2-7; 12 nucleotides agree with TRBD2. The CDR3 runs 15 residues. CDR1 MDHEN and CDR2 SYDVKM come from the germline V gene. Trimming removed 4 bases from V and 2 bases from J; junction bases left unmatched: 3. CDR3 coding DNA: TGTGCCAGCAGTTCCCGACTAGCGGGAGCCTACGAGCAGTACTTC. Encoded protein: CASSSRLAGAYEQYF.

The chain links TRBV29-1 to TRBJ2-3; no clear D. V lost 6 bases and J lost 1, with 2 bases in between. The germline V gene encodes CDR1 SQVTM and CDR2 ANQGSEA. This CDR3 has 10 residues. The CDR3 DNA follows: TGCAGCGTGGGCACAGATACGCAGTATTTT. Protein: CSVGTDTQYF.

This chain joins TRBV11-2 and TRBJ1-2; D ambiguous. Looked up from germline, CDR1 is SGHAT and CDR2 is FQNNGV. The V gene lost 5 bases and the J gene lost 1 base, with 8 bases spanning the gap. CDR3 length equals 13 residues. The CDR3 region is CASSPWGNYGYTF. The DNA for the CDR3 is TGTGCCAGCAGCCCCTGGGGTAACTATGGCTACACCTTC.

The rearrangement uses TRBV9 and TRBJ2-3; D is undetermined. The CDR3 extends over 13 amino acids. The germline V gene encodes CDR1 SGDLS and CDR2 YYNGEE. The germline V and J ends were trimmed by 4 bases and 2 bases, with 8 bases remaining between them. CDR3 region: CASSSGPTDTQYF. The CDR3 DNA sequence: TGTGCCAGCAGCTCCGGACCCACAGATACGCAGTATTTT. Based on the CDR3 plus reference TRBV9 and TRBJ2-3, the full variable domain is DSGVTQTPKHLITATGQRVTLRCSPRSGDLSVYWYQQSLDQGLQFLIQYYNGEERAKGNILERFSAQQFPDLHSELNLSSLELGDSALYFCASSSGPTDTQYFGPGTRLTVL.